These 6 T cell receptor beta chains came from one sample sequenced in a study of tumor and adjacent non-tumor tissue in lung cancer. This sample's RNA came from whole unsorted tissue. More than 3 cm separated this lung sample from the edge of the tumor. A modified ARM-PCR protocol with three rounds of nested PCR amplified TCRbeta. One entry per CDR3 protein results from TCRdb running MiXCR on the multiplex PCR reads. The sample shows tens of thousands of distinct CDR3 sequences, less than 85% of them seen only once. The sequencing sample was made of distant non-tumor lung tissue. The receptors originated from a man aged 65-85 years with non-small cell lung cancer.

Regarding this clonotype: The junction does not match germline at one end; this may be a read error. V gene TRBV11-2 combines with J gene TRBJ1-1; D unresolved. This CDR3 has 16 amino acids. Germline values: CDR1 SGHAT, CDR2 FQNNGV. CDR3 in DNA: TGTGCCAGCGGCTTCCAGGTCAGAACCTTGAACACTGAAGCTTTCTTT. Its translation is CASGFQVRTLNTEAFF.

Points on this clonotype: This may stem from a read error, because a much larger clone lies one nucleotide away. CDR3 region: CANSQPETGYTEAFF. The CDR3 nucleotides read TGTGCCAACAGCCAACCGGAGACAGGGTACACTGAAGCTTTCTTT. This chain joins TRBV16 and TRBJ1-1, with 7 bases lining up with TRBD1. The CDR3 consists of 15 residues. The germline V gene encodes CDR1 KGHSY and CDR2 FQNENV.

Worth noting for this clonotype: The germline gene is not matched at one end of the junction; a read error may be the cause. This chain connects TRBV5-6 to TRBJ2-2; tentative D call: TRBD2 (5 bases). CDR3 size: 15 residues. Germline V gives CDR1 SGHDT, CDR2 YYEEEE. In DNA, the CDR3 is TGCGCCAACAGCTCCGTCGTCGGGGTTACCGGGGAGCTGTTTTTT. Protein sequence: CANSSVVGVTGELFF. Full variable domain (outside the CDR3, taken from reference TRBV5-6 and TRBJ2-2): DAGVTQSPTHLIKTRGQQVTLRCSPKSGHDTVSWYQQALGQGPQFIFQYYEEEERQRGNFPDRFSGHQFPNYSSELNVNALLLGDSALYLCANSSVVGVTGELFFGEGSRLTVL.

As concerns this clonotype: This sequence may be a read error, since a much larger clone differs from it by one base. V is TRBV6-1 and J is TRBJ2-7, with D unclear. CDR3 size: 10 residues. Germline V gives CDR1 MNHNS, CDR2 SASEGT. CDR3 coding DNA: TGTGCCAACAGTACCTACGAGCAGTACTTC. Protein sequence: CANSTYEQYF.

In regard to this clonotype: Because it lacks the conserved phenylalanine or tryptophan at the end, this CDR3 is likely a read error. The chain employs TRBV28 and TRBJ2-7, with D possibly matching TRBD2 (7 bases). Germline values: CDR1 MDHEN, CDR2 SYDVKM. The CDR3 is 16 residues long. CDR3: CASSLHLQGGSYVQYS. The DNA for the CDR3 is TGTGCCAGCAGTTTACATCTACAGGGAGGGTCCTACGTGCAGTACTCC.

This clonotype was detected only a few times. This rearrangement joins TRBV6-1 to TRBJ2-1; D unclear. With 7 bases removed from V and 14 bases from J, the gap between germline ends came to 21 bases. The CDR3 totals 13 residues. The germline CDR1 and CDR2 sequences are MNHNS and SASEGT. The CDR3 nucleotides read TGTGCCAGCAATGTATGGGGAAAGAATGACAAGTTCTTC. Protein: CASNVWGKNDKFF.